A single sample is the source of the 18 T cell receptor beta chains below, sequenced in a study of blood T cell repertoires in COVID-19. Generated by immunoSEQ multiplex PCR, the TCRdb table keeps only in-frame clones and is missing some. In the table there are about 250,000 clones, 84% of which are singletons. The sequenced sample was peripheral blood. These TCRs come from a woman between 40 and 55 years old who had recovered from COVID-19.

The chain uses TRBV2 and TRBJ1-2, with 7 positions matching TRBD1. Germline trimming cut 6 bases from V and 7 bases from J; bases unmatched to any gene: 8. The CDR3 is 13 amino acids. Per the germline V gene, CDR1 is SNHLY and CDR2 is FYNNEI. The CDR3 region is CASSTDRSGGYTF. In DNA, the CDR3 is TGTGCCAGCAGCACGGACAGGTCGGGTGGCTACACCTTC. Full variable domain (remainder filled in from reference TRBV2 and TRBJ1-2): EPEVTQTPSHQVTQMGQEVILRCVPISNHLYFYWYRQILGQKVEFLVSFYNNEISEKSEIFDDQFSVERPDGSNFTLKIRSTKLEDSAMYFCASSTDRSGGYTFGSGTRLTVV.

V is TRBV10-3 and J is TRBJ2-7; 7 bases align to TRBD1. The length of the CDR3 is 17 residues. V gave up 0 bases and J gave up 0 bases; unmatched junction bases: 8. Germline V gene lookup returns CDR1 ENHRY and CDR2 SYGVKD. Here the CDR3 DNA reads TGTGCCATCAGTGAGTCAGCCACAGGGGTCCCCTCCTACGAGCAGTACTTC. It translates to CAISESATGVPSYEQYF.

The gene calls are TRBV10-3 and TRBJ2-5; possible D gene TRBD1, 5 bases. The CDR3 has 15 amino acids. Germline V gives CDR1 ENHRY, CDR2 SYGVKD. V was trimmed by 7 bases and J by 2 bases, leaving 17 bases between them. The CDR3 is CAINEVWGRQETQYF. Here the CDR3 DNA reads TGTGCCATCAACGAGGTGTGGGGCAGACAAGAGACCCAGTACTTC.

CDR3 protein: CASSEEWTWVTGGVQYF. For the CDR3, the DNA is TGTGCCAGCAGTGAAGAATGGACGTGGGTGACTGGGGGGGTGCAGTACTTC. This chain uses TRBV2 with TRBJ2-7; TRBD2 matches 7 bases. Trimming took 1 base from V and 9 from J; bases not matched to a gene: 18. CDR3 size: 17 residues. Germline CDR1 SNHLY, CDR2 FYNNEI.

This rearrangement joins TRBV28 to TRBJ1-4, with 7 bases matching TRBD1. The CDR3 sequence is 16 residues long. Germline V CDR1 and CDR2: MDHEN, SYDVKM. J gave up 7 bases and V 7 bases, and 15 bases lay outside the gene matches. CDR3: CASKRQGTLVFEKLFF. For the CDR3, the DNA is TGTGCCAGCAAGAGACAGGGAACACTCGTTTTTGAAAAACTGTTTTTT.

The rearrangement uses TRBV5-4 and TRBJ2-4; TRBD1 agrees at 7 bases. V was clipped by 4 bases and J by 3 bases; unmatched bases: 10. Germline-derived CDR1 and CDR2 are SGHNT and YYREEE (reference sequence). The CDR3 is made up of 16 amino acids. The CDR3 nucleotides read TGTGCCAGCAGCCGGAGACAGGGTGATGGCAAAAACATTCAGTACTTC. It encodes CASSRRQGDGKNIQYF.

This chain uses TRBV28 with TRBJ2-7; D may be TRBD2 (6 bases). This CDR3 comprises 15 residues. The V end was cut by 9 bases, the J end by 2 bases, with 20 bases between. CDR1 is MDHEN, CDR2 SYDVKM, per germline. The CDR3 region is CASREVGEAAYEQYF. The CDR3 DNA reads TGTGCCAGTCGCGAGGTGGGGGAGGCGGCCTACGAGCAGTACTTC.

The chain is built from TRBV2 and TRBJ1-5; 8 bases are a match to TRBD1. V dropped 8 bases and J dropped 6; count of bases not matched to a gene: 9. There are 14 residues in the CDR3. Per germline, CDR1 SNHLY and CDR2 FYNNEI. The CDR3 nucleotides are TGTGCCAGCGGGGACAGGTCCAGTTCTCAGCCCCAGCATTTT. Translating it yields CASGDRSSSQPQHF. Full variable domain (remainder filled in from reference TRBV2 and TRBJ1-5): EPEVTQTPSHQVTQMGQEVILRCVPISNHLYFYWYRQILGQKVEFLVSFYNNEISEKSEIFDDQFSVERPDGSNFTLKIRSTKLEDSAMYFCASGDRSSSQPQHFGDGTRLSIL.

The rearrangement uses TRBV12-3 or TRBV12-4 and TRBJ1-2; 8 bases are shared with TRBD1. The trim removed 8 bases at V and 5 bases at J, leaving 4 bases unmatched. CDR3 length: 12 amino acids. The chain's CDR3 is CASGQGDYGYTF. CDR3 sequence (DNA): TGTGCCAGCGGACAGGGTGATTATGGCTACACCTTC.

This clone was detected many times. V gene TRBV12-3 or TRBV12-4 combines with J gene TRBJ1-2, with a tentative D call TRBD1 (5 bases). This CDR3 contains 13 residues. Trimming stripped 7 bases from V and 4 bases from J, with 13 bases between. CDR3 loop: CASKWGEGYGYTF. In nucleotides, the CDR3 is TGTGCCAGCAAATGGGGGGAAGGCTATGGCTACACCTTC.

CDR3 in DNA: TGCAGCGCGGATTCTGGAGACACTGAAGCTTTCTTT. Residues: CSADSGDTEAFF. This rearrangement joins TRBV29-1 to TRBJ1-1; D uncertain. The CDR3 length is 12 residues. V lost 7 bases and J 3 bases, leaving 12 bases between the germline ends. CDR1 and CDR2 (germline): SQVTM, ANQGSEA.

This rearrangement joins TRBV4-1 to TRBJ2-7, with D possibly TRBD1 on 6 matching bases. V dropped 4 bases and J dropped 2 bases, with 18 bases sitting between them. Germline V gives CDR1 MGHRA, CDR2 YSYEKL. The CDR3 extends over 16 amino acids. The chain's CDR3 is CASSPPAGTTTYEQYF. CDR3 nucleotide sequence: TGCGCCAGCAGCCCCCCTGCCGGGACAACTACCTACGAGCAGTACTTC.

The genes are TRBV30 and TRBJ1-2; D is unclear. The length of the CDR3 is 12 residues. V dropped 0 bases and J dropped 7 bases, with 9 bases sitting between them. CDR1 and CDR2 from the germline V gene are GTSNPN and SVGIG (reference sequence). The CDR3 here is CAWSVQLSGYTF. In nucleotides, the CDR3 is TGTGCCTGGAGTGTACAGCTTTCTGGCTACACCTTC.

The chain carries TRBV5-6 and TRBJ1-4; 10 nucleotides match TRBD1. V lost 3 bases and J lost 10; bases outside the gene matches: 6. Per the germline V gene, CDR1 is SGHDT and CDR2 is YYEEEE. The length of the CDR3 is 14 residues. The CDR3 loop reads CASSSGTGVSKLFF. DNA of the CDR3: TGTGCCAGCAGCTCCGGGACAGGGGTCTCAAAACTGTTTTTT.

Of note for this clone: The identical CDR3 is also encoded by other nucleotide sequences in the sample. The chain links TRBV6-5 to TRBJ1-1; D not certain. The germline CDR1 and CDR2 sequences are MNHEY and SVGAGI. The CDR3 runs 13 residues. Trimming cost V 0 bases and J 1 base, with 3 bases left between them. In DNA form, the CDR3 reads TGTGCCAGCAGTTACTCAGCGAACACTGAAGCTTTCTTT. This sequence encodes CASSYSANTEAFF.

The V gene is TRBV9, the J gene TRBJ2-1; 10 bases map to TRBD1. The germline V gene has CDR1 SGDLS and CDR2 YYNGEE. V was pared by 3 bases and J by 5 bases, with 5 bases of the junction left unmatched. The CDR3 loop spans 15 amino acids. This CDR3 reads CASSGTGGIHNEQFF. The CDR3 coding sequence is TGTGCCAGCAGCGGGACAGGGGGTATACACAATGAGCAGTTCTTC.

The J gene is TRBJ1-2, the V gene TRBV28; a weak D match, TRBD1 (6 bases). The V end lost 9 bases, the J end lost 2 bases, and 10 bases lay between the germline ends. Germline lookup yields CDR1 MDHEN and CDR2 SYDVKM. The CDR3 consists of 12 residues. CDR3 in amino acids: CASGGPNYGYTF. The CDR3 bases are TGTGCCAGTGGGGGCCCCAACTATGGCTACACCTTC.

The chain links TRBV19 to TRBJ1-4; D uncertain. The germline V gene encodes CDR1 LNHDA and CDR2 SQIVND (reference sequence). Trimming stripped 4 bases from V and 10 bases from J, with 7 bases between. The CDR3 loop spans 11 amino acids. CDR3 loop: CASSTGRKLFF. For the CDR3, the DNA is TGTGCCAGTAGTACCGGGAGAAAACTGTTTTTT.